This TCR beta chain was found in a study of T cells in Graves' hyperthyroidism and ophthalmopathy. Study summary: It was at initial diagnosis, before any treatment, that peripheral blood was collected.

General study findings and limits: Ophthalmopathy and stable hyperthyroidism were separated by a 13 V-J model.

From RNA transcripts, TCR beta CDR3 regions were amplified. RT-PCR in the first round (using the HTBI primer set) targeted the TCR CDR3. TCRdb redid the calling of the multiplex PCR reads with MiXCR, one entry per CDR3 protein. Among roughly 330,000 distinct CDR3 sequences listed, around 16% were seen once. Researchers defined stable Graves' hyperthyroidism as no ophthalmopathy progression within 18 months. Fresh 10 ml peripheral blood yielded PBMCs. Trimming took 0 bases from V and 5 from J; bases not matched to a gene: 6. Germline values: CDR1 SGHRS, CDR2 YFSETQ. The CDR3 spans 15 residues. This clonotype appeared many times. What it binds is unknown.

The gene calls are TRBV5-1 and TRBJ2-3, with 7 nucleotides matching TRBD1. Sequenced material: blood. The TCR originated in a man aged 25 to 40 with Graves' hyperthyroidism. The CDR3, as DNA: TGCGCCAGCAGCTTGGGAGAGACAGGGATAGATACGCAGTATTTT. Translating gives CASSLGETGIDTQYF.